This T cell receptor (beta chain) originates from a study of CD8 T cells in ankylosing spondylitis. Study conclusions and caveats: As for the disease-linked clones, they showed a CD8+ phenotype and occurred at relatively low frequencies in peripheral blood.

This clonotype was seen repeatedly, ten times or more. What it binds is unknown. TCRdb called the 5' RACE reads again in MiXCR, with one record for every CDR3 protein. The sample holds 210,000 or so distinct CDR3 sequences; around 8% are singletons and the top ten take 4% to 5.5%. Input material: blood, either unsorted or a sorted T cell fraction (not recorded which). This receptor was taken from a female donor with ankylosing spondylitis or in good health (not recorded which).

Here the CDR3 reads CASSLDRALGYEQYF. The CDR3 region has the DNA TGTGCCAGCAGTTTAGACAGGGCACTCGGGTACGAGCAGTACTTC. This chain uses TRBV12-3 or TRBV12-4 with TRBJ2-7; TRBD1 might be the D (6 bases). V lost 1 base and J lost 4, with 14 bases in between. The CDR3 has 15 amino acids.